Shown below are 23 T cell receptor beta chains from a single sample sequenced in a study of regulatory T cells in long-lasting Graves disease. Noted time point: newly diagnosed GD, antithyroid drugs for less than 3 months. Generation of the TCR library employed RNA extracted from PBMCs. Assembly of TCR beta libraries relied on iRepertoire HTBI primers together with Arm-PCR of CDR3 regions. In TCRdb, the multiplex PCR reads were re-called with MiXCR into one record per CDR3 protein. Found here are roughly 500,000 distinct CDR3 sequences, 9.5% to 15% of them singletons; the top ten hold 7.5% to 9%. Another study also made use of these data, one on T cells in Graves' hyperthyroidism and ophthalmopathy.

The specimen comprised peripheral blood mononuclear cells (PBMCs), sampled at new diagnosis, from a patient treated with antithyroid drugs. The receptors originated from a woman aged 30 to 39 with Graves disease.

This clonotype has ten or more counts. The rearrangement joins TRBV7-9 to TRBJ2-1; maybe TRBD2 (6 bases). The CDR3 is 12 amino acids. The germline gives CDR1 SEHNR, CDR2 FQNEAQ (reference sequence). V was pared by 5 bases and J by 8 bases, with 10 bases between. Here the CDR3 DNA reads TGTGCCAGCAGCCCCCCGGGGGATGAGCAGTTCTTC. Amino acids: CASSPPGDEQFF.

This clonotype was seen repeatedly, ten times or more. The chain recombines TRBV6-5 with TRBJ2-3; tentatively, D is TRBD2 (5 bases). Per germline, CDR1 MNHEY and CDR2 SVGAGI. The CDR3 is 14 amino acids. Trimming cost V 2 bases and J 4 bases, with 10 bases left between them. The CDR3 region is CASSYGGVPDTQYF. CDR3 coding DNA: TGTGCCAGCAGTTACGGAGGTGTGCCAGATACGCAGTATTTT.

This clonotype was detected a few times. The chain links TRBV30 to TRBJ2-1; D gene uncertain. From germline, CDR1 is GTSNPN and CDR2 SVGIG (reference sequence). The CDR3 contains 15 residues. V was shortened by 1 base and J by 1 base, with 11 bases between the two germline ends. In DNA, the CDR3 is TGTGCCTGGAGTGCCTCGGTGGGATCCTACAATGAGCAGTTCTTC. It is translated as CAWSASVGSYNEQFF.

This clonotype was counted ten times or more. V usage is TRBV6-5 and J usage is TRBJ1-1, with D tentatively TRBD1 (6 bases). Germline V lookup: CDR1 MNHEY, CDR2 SVGAGI. The length of the CDR3 is 15 residues. The germline V and J ends were trimmed by 2 bases and 4 bases, with 14 bases remaining between them. CDR3 region: CASSYGGQGGTEAFF. Here the CDR3 DNA reads TGTGCCAGCAGTTACGGGGGCCAAGGCGGCACTGAAGCTTTCTTT.

The V gene is TRBV25-1, the J gene TRBJ2-1; 10 bases align to TRBD2. The CDR3 has 16 residues. Trimming at V came to 5 bases and at J to 9 bases, leaving 13 bases not matched to a gene. Germline values: CDR1 MGHDK, CDR2 SYGVNS. The CDR3 loop reads CASSRSSGRGHGEQFF. In DNA form, the CDR3 reads TGTGCCAGCAGTAGATCTAGCGGGAGAGGTCACGGTGAGCAGTTCTTC.

This clonotype was seen ten or more times. The chain employs TRBV28 and TRBJ2-7; 10 bases are a match to TRBD2. The CDR3 extends over 19 amino acids. V shed 4 bases and J 4 bases; nucleotides not matched to a gene: 19. Germline V gives CDR1 MDHEN, CDR2 SYDVKM. Written as DNA, the CDR3 is TGTGCCAGCAGTTCAATACTAGCGGGATCATCTATTTCAAGTTACGAGCAGTACTTC. Its protein is CASSSILAGSSISSYEQYF.

This clonotype was detected only a few times. The gene calls are TRBV7-6 and TRBJ1-1; TRBD1 is a possible D gene (5 bases). The CDR3 runs to 13 residues. Germline CDR1 is SGHVS and CDR2 is FNYEAQ. Trimming removed 0 bases from V and 10 bases from J, with 12 bases in between. In nucleotides, the CDR3 is TGTGCCAGCAGCTTAGCGTGGGAGGGGCCAGCTTTCTTT. Residues: CASSLAWEGPAFF.

The chain combines TRBV4-3 with TRBJ2-3, with 15 nucleotides matching TRBD2. V trimming: 4 bases; J trimming: 0 bases; junction bases outside the gene matches: 5. CDR1 LGHNA and CDR2 YSLEER come from the germline V gene. There are 18 residues in the CDR3. The CDR3 region is CASSLGLAGGPSTDTQYF. CDR3 sequence (DNA): TGCGCCAGCAGCCTTGGACTAGCGGGAGGGCCGAGCACAGATACGCAGTATTTT.

This clonotype occurred many times. The chain has TRBV27 and TRBJ2-3; 7 bases match TRBD1. Trimming cost V 3 bases and J 0 bases; bases outside gene matches: 9. CDR3 length: 17 residues. The germline CDR1 and CDR2 sequences are MNHEY and SMNVEV (reference sequence). In nucleotides, the CDR3 is TGTGCCAGCAGTTTGGCCCCCGGACAGGTTAGCACAGATACGCAGTATTTT. Translation: CASSLAPGQVSTDTQYF.

This clonotype was seen many times. The genes are TRBV27 and TRBJ1-6, with D possibly being TRBD1 (6 bases). The CDR3 spans 13 residues. The V gene's germline CDR1 is MNHEY and CDR2 SMNVEV (reference sequence). Between the trimmed V and J ends, which lost 5 bases and 10 bases, there was a span of 12 bases. CDR3 in amino acids: CASSQVTGSPLHF. CDR3 nucleotide sequence: TGTGCCAGCAGTCAAGTGACAGGCTCACCCCTCCACTTT.

This clonotype showed up just a few times. The chain employs TRBV3-2 and TRBJ2-3. TRBV3-2 is described as a pseudogene. The CDR3 covers 13 residues. This CDR3 reads CASSHTKFDTQYF. DNA of the CDR3: TGTGCCAGCAGCCACACTAAGTTTGATACGCAGTATTTT.

This clonotype occurred a few times. Germline is not matched at one junction end, which may reflect a read error. The chain recombines TRBV6-1 with TRBJ1-1; D gene unclear. This CDR3 contains 12 residues. The germline gives CDR1 MNHNS, CDR2 SASEGT. The CDR3 region has the DNA TGTGCCGTCCTATCTGGGAACACTGAAGTTTTCTTT. This codes for CAVLSGNTEVFF.

This clonotype was found a few times. This chain's CDR3 is CASSLSDGPWTQYF. CDR3 nucleotides: TGTGCCAGCAGCTTAAGTGATGGACCCTGGACCCAGTACTTC. The chain links TRBV7-8 to TRBJ2-5, with D hard to call. This CDR3 is 14 amino acids long. Germline CDR1 reads SGHVS; CDR2 reads FQNEAQ. Trimming took 2 bases from V and 7 from J, leaving 14 bases between them.

This clonotype occurred many times. The chain uses TRBV2 and TRBJ1-5; D ambiguous. CDR1 SNHLY and CDR2 FYNNEI come from the germline V gene. Trimming removed 3 bases at V and 4 bases at J, with 10 bases between. The CDR3 extends over 14 amino acids. CDR3 nucleotide sequence: TGTGCCAGCAGTGACGGGTGGCCAAATCAGCCCCAGCATTTT. Amino acids: CASSDGWPNQPQHF.

This clonotype was counted between two and nine times. The chain links TRBV10-3 to TRBJ2-5, with TRBD2 identical over 7 bases. The CDR3 runs 13 residues. Germline V CDR1 and CDR2: ENHRY, SYGVKD. V was clipped by 8 bases and J by 1 base; unmatched bases: 4. This CDR3 reads CAIGASGQETQYF. Written as DNA, the CDR3 is TGTGCCATCGGGGCTAGCGGCCAAGAGACCCAGTACTTC.

This clonotype was detected many times. The CDR3 sequence: CASSLTGVSSYEQYF. The CDR3 region has the DNA TGTGCCAGCAGTCTCACGGGAGTATCGAGCTACGAGCAGTACTTC. V gene TRBV11-2 combines with J gene TRBJ2-7, with a weak D call TRBD2 (6 bases). Deletions cut 6 bases from V and 3 bases from J, with 18 bases between. Looked up from germline, CDR1 is SGHAT and CDR2 is FQNNGV. CDR3 length: 15 residues.

This clonotype has more than one count but fewer than ten. V and J are TRBV20-1 and TRBJ1-1; D is uncertain. This CDR3 spans 14 amino acids. The V and J ends lost 0 bases and 4 bases respectively, with 12 bases between them. Per the germline V gene, CDR1 is DFQATT and CDR2 is SNEGSKA (reference sequence). CDR3 protein: CSARDSRHATEAFF. The CDR3 nucleotides are TGCAGTGCTAGAGATTCCCGACATGCCACTGAAGCTTTCTTT.

This clonotype was counted many times. The V call is TRBV14, the J call TRBJ1-6; the D gene is possibly TRBD1 (6 bases). This CDR3 is built from 16 residues. Trimming removed 6 bases at V and 6 bases at J, with 18 bases between. Germline CDR1 reads SGHDN; CDR2 reads FVKESK. CDR3 loop: CASRRGPQGGNSPLHF. In DNA, the CDR3 is TGTGCCAGCAGACGCGGGCCCCAAGGGGGTAATTCACCCCTCCACTTT.

Note on this clonotype: A much larger clone differs by one base, so this may be a read error. The chain recombines TRBV7-9 with TRBJ2-1, with 13 positions matching TRBD2. The CDR3 totals 15 residues. CDR1 and CDR2 (germline): SEHNR, FQNEAQ (reference sequence). The CDR3 DNA reads as TGTGCCAGAAGCTCTCGGACTAGCGGGAGCAATGAGCAGTTCTTC. Residues: CARSSRTSGSNEQFF.

This clonotype was recorded at least ten times. The CDR3, as DNA: TGCGCCAGCAGTGATGTGGCCGGGTCTGGAAACACCATATATTTT. Protein product: CASSDVAGSGNTIYF. V is TRBV10-2 and J is TRBJ1-3, with no clear D. CDR1 and CDR2 (germline): WSHSY, SAAADI. Trimming took 3 bases from V and 1 from J, leaving 10 bases between them. The CDR3 sequence is 15 residues long.

This clonotype came up a few times. This chain joins TRBV5-1 and TRBJ2-1; 8 positions agree with TRBD2. The length of the CDR3 is 17 residues. The V gene's germline CDR1 is SGHRS and CDR2 YFSETQ. The V gene end was trimmed by 4 bases and the J gene end by 4 bases; junction bases not matched to a gene: 13. CDR3 coding DNA: TGCGCCAGCAGCCCGGAGATAGCGGGGCCCCTTTACAATGAGCAGTTCTTC. Protein: CASSPEIAGPLYNEQFF.

The table lists this clonotype with many counts. The chain combines TRBV19 with TRBJ1-4, with no clear D. V was clipped by 3 bases and J by 4 bases, with 9 bases between them. The CDR3 has 14 amino acids. Looked up from germline, CDR1 is LNHDA and CDR2 is SQIVND (reference sequence). CDR3 protein: CASSMDRFNEKLFF. The DNA of the CDR3 is TGTGCCAGTAGTATGGATCGGTTTAATGAAAAACTGTTTTTT.

This clonotype was seen a few times. V usage is TRBV9 and J usage is TRBJ2-1; a weak D match, TRBD2 (6 bases). Germline CDR1 and CDR2: SGDLS and YYNGEE. V was trimmed by 1 base and J by 9 bases, leaving 11 bases between them. This CDR3 comprises 13 residues. The CDR3 sequence: CASSVYEGLEQFF. Here the CDR3 DNA reads TGTGCCAGCAGCGTATACGAGGGACTTGAGCAGTTCTTC.